The 19 T cell receptor beta chains below all came from one sample that was sequenced in a study of blood T cell repertoires in COVID-19. Method: immunoSEQ multiplex PCR; TCRdb's copy keeps in-frame clones and lacks some. The table has nearly 250,000 clones, 85% to 90% seen once. Sequences were obtained from PBMCs or T cells enriched from blood (not recorded which). These receptors all stem from a man in his forties or fifties who had been exposed to COVID-19.

V gene TRBV21-1 combines with J gene TRBJ2-5; the D call in the table, TRBD1, was not verified against the DNA. TRBV21-1 is tagged as a pseudogene. CDR3 size: 15 residues. The CDR3 is CASSTLDRGRETQYF. The CDR3 coding sequence is TGTGCCAGCAGCACCTTGGACAGGGGGCGAGAGACCCAGTACTTC.

V usage is TRBV19 and J usage is TRBJ2-7; TRBD2 agrees at 9 bases. The junction had 6 bases not matched to a gene; V was cut back by 5 bases and J by 1 base. The CDR3 extends over 15 amino acids. From germline, CDR1 is LNHDA and CDR2 SQIVND (reference sequence). The CDR3 loop reads CASSFGLAPSYEQYV. The CDR3 region has the DNA TGTGCCAGTAGTTTCGGACTAGCGCCTTCCTACGAGCAGTACGTC.

The chain couples TRBV6-6 to TRBJ2-2; 14 nucleotides match TRBD2. J gave up 4 bases and V 6 bases, and 7 bases lay outside the gene matches. The CDR3 consists of 17 residues. Germline V lookup: CDR1 MNHNY, CDR2 SVGAGI (reference sequence). The CDR3 sequence: CASRRLAGGQSTGELFF. DNA for the CDR3: TGTGCCAGCAGGCGACTAGCGGGGGGGCAGAGCACCGGGGAGCTGTTTTTT.

V gene TRBV7-9 combines with J gene TRBJ2-1; 12 bases agree with TRBD2. The V and J ends lost 0 bases and 3 bases, in that order; junction bases with no gene match: 3. The CDR3 loop spans 17 amino acids. Germline V CDR1 and CDR2: SEHNR, FQNEAQ (reference sequence). CDR3 nucleotides: TGTGCCAGCAGCTTAGCAAAGGGACTAGCGGGCTACAATGAGCAGTTCTTC. It translates to CASSLAKGLAGYNEQFF.

This clone was observed a handful of times. The rearrangement uses TRBV7-6 and TRBJ1-5; possibly TRBD1 for D (5 bases). Between the trimmed V and J ends, which lost 0 bases and 2 bases, there was a span of 17 bases. Germline V lookup: CDR1 SGHVS, CDR2 FNYEAQ. The CDR3 has 18 residues. The CDR3: CASSLAPVGGSGNQPQHF. CDR3 nucleotides: TGTGCCAGCAGCTTAGCCCCAGTGGGGGGGAGTGGCAATCAGCCCCAGCATTTT.

The chain couples TRBV19 to TRBJ1-5, with a possible D match to TRBD1 (5 bases). Germline CDR1 and CDR2: LNHDA and SQIVND (reference sequence). The CDR3 consists of 13 residues. Trimming took 2 bases from V and 5 from J, leaving 7 bases between them. CDR3 DNA sequence: TGTGCCAGTAGTATATGGGGGGATCAGCCCCAGCATTTT. Translating it yields CASSIWGDQPQHF.

The chain links TRBV2 to TRBJ1-4; D is ambiguous. Germline CDR1 reads SNHLY; CDR2 reads FYNNEI. With 8 bases removed from V and 0 bases from J, the gap between germline ends came to 16 bases. This CDR3 contains 16 residues. CDR3 nucleotides: TGTGCCAGCTTGACGGGAAAATATCCAACTAATGAAAAACTGTTTTTT. Its protein is CASLTGKYPTNEKLFF.

V and J are TRBV6-2 or TRBV6-3 and TRBJ2-2, with D uncertain. V was shortened by 0 bases and J by 6 bases, with 11 bases between the two germline ends. The length of the CDR3 is 15 residues. Germline V gives CDR1 MNHEY, CDR2 SVGEGT. CDR3 DNA: TGTGCCAGCAGTTACTCGATCTTAGAACCCGGGGAGCTGTTTTTT. Translated: CASSYSILEPGELFF.

The gene calls are TRBV11-1 and TRBJ2-1, with TRBD2 as a possible D gene (5 bases). The CDR3 has 13 amino acids. Germline values: CDR1 SGHAT, CDR2 FQDESV (reference sequence). The ends were cut back, 4 bases at V and 3 bases at J, with 7 bases in the middle. CDR3 nucleotide sequence: TGTGCCAGCAGCTCCGACTACTACAATGAGCAGTTCTTC. Translated, it gives CASSSDYYNEQFF.

The CDR3 coding sequence is TGTGCCAGCAGCTTAGTTTTAGGGGGCACTGAAGCTTTCTTT. Translation gives CASSLVLGGTEAFF. V gene TRBV7-9 combines with J gene TRBJ1-1; D may be TRBD1 (6 bases). The germline V gene encodes CDR1 SEHNR and CDR2 FQNEAQ (reference sequence). The CDR3 covers 14 residues. V gave up 1 base and J gave up 4 bases, with 10 bases separating them.

The chain carries TRBV3-1 (or the pseudogene TRBV3-2) and TRBJ1-1; possibly TRBD1 for D (6 bases). Germline assignment: CDR1 LGHDT and CDR2 YNNKEL (reference sequence). The CDR3 runs 14 residues. V was shortened by 2 bases and J by 6 bases, with 13 bases between the two germline ends. In DNA form, the CDR3 reads TGTGCCAGCAGCCAAAATCAGGGGTGGGCTGAAGCTTTCTTT. Translation: CASSQNQGWAEAFF.

The rearrangement links TRBV7-9 to TRBJ2-4; 8 bases are shared with TRBD2. V lost 3 bases to trimming and J lost 3 bases; unmatched junction nucleotides: 4. This CDR3 is built from 15 residues. CDR1 and CDR2 (germline): SEHNR, FQNEAQ (reference sequence). The CDR3, as DNA: TGTGCCAGCAGCTTGAGCGGGAGTGTCAAAAACATTCAGTACTTC. Translated, it gives CASSLSGSVKNIQYF.

The V gene is TRBV5-4, the J gene TRBJ1-3; TRBD1 agrees at 10 bases. Looked up from germline, CDR1 is SGHNT and CDR2 is YYREEE (reference sequence). After removal of 5 bases from V and 7 bases from J, the junction contained 6 bases not matched to a gene. The CDR3 extends over 14 amino acids. The CDR3 loop is CASSRDRGINTIYF. In DNA form, the CDR3 reads TGTGCCAGCAGTCGGGACAGGGGAATCAACACCATATATTTT.

This chain uses TRBV10-1 with TRBJ2-6; perhaps TRBD2 as D (5 bases). Germline CDR1 WNHNN, CDR2 SYGVQD (reference sequence). This CDR3 contains 17 residues. Trimming removed 4 bases at V and 0 bases at J, with 13 bases between. CDR3 sequence reads: CASSGGSPGSGANVLTF. CDR3 bases: TGCGCCAGCAGTGGAGGGAGTCCTGGCTCTGGGGCCAACGTCCTGACTTTC.

This clone was recorded once. The CDR3 protein is CASSRTGDAGELFF. The CDR3 DNA follows: TGTGCCAGCAGCCGGACAGGGGACGCCGGGGAGCTGTTTTTT. The chain links TRBV9 to TRBJ2-2, with TRBD1 matching over 9 bases. The CDR3 contains 14 residues. CDR1 SGDLS and CDR2 YYNGEE come from the germline V gene. The ends lost 4 bases at V and 6 bases at J; junction bases unmatched: 4.

V usage is TRBV2 and J usage is TRBJ1-4; D is possibly TRBD1 (5 bases). The CDR3 is 14 amino acids. Trimming left V 2 bases short and J 4 bases short, with 8 bases between. Germline V lookup: CDR1 SNHLY, CDR2 FYNNEI. As DNA, the CDR3 is TGTGCCAGCAGTGAACGGACACATAATGAAAAACTGTTTTTT. It encodes CASSERTHNEKLFF.

The chain links TRBV4-1 to TRBJ1-2; D ambiguous. This CDR3 region has 13 residues. V was trimmed by 4 bases and J by 1 base, leaving 7 bases between them. CDR1 is MGHRA and CDR2 is YSYEKL in the germline V gene. CDR3 sequence reads: CASSPTDNYGYTF. The CDR3 region has the DNA TGCGCCAGCAGCCCCACTGATAACTATGGCTACACCTTC.

V and J are TRBV12-3 or TRBV12-4 and TRBJ1-2; 9 bases map to TRBD1. J lost 10 bases, V lost 3 bases, and 6 bases had no gene match. The CDR3 is made up of 13 amino acids. For the CDR3, the DNA is TGTGCCAGCAGTTTTTTAGGGACAGGGAACTACACCTTC. Its protein product is CASSFLGTGNYTF.

This chain uses TRBV4-1 with TRBJ1-2; the match to TRBD1 covers 10 bases. The trim removed 1 base at V and 5 bases at J, leaving 10 bases unmatched. The CDR3 length is 17 residues. The germline V gene encodes CDR1 MGHRA and CDR2 YSYEKL. DNA for the CDR3: TGCGCCAGCAGCCAAGTTTCCACCGGACAGGGGGGATATGGCTACACCTTC. As protein: CASSQVSTGQGGYGYTF.